This entry features one T cell receptor beta chain sequence. No antigen is known for it. These data are taken from a study of neoadjuvant nivolumab and ipilimumab in lung cancer. Study outcomes and limitations: Only a single major-pathologic-response sample was available for clonality analysis.

Here immunoSEQ multiplex PCR was the method, and the copy in TCRdb shows in-frame clones only, minus some. The sample lists around 24,000 clones; around 83% were seen once. V was trimmed by 5 bases and J by 4 bases, leaving 14 bases between them. The germline gives CDR1 KGHSH, CDR2 LQKENI. The CDR3 is 14 amino acids. J is TRBJ2-5 and V is TRBV18, with D perhaps given as TRBD1 or TRBD2 (5 bases each). This specimen consisted of tumor tissue, obtained after neoadjuvant nivolumab, alone or with ipilimumab, at or shortly before surgery. This clonotype was sampled from an adult with non-small cell lung cancer. In DNA form, the CDR3 reads TGTGCCAGCTCAGAGGGGCTAGCACGAGAGACCCAGTACTTC. This translates into CASSEGLARETQYF.